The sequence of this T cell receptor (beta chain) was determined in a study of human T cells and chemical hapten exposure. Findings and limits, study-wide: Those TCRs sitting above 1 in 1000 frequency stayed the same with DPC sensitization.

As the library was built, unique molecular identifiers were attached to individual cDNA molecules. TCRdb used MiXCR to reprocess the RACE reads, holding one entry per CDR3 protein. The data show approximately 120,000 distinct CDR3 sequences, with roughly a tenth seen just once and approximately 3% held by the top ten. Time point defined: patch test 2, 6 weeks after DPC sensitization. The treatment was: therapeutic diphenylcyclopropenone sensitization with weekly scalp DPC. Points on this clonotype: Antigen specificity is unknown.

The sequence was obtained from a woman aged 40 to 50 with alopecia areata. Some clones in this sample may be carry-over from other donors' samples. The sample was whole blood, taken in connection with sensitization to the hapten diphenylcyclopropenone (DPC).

The CDR3 loop reads CASSRQGGDTQYF. The CDR3 coding sequence is TGTGCCAGCAGTAGACAGGGGGGCGATACGCAGTATTTT. This chain links TRBV28 with TRBJ2-3, with 9 positions matching TRBD1. The germline CDR1 and CDR2 sequences are MDHEN and SYDVKM. The CDR3 is made up of 13 amino acids. V shed 5 bases, J shed 6 bases, and the junction held 3 bases outside the gene matches.